Listed below are T cell receptor beta chains from one sample, sequenced in a study of cytomegalovirus exposure and HLA in healthy donors. The protocol was immunoSEQ multiplex PCR, while the TCRdb copy is restricted to in-frame clones and leaves out a portion. The sample lists approximately 100,000 clones; 79% were seen once. Specimen: PBMCs. The receptors stem from a female donor in good health and CMV-seropositive. Each CDR3 is given with its conserved first and last residue.

>TRBV5-1|TRBJ2-1
CASSPIAGGRNEQFF
>TRBV6-5|TRBJ2-3
CASSYSGGRAEDTQYF
>TRBV4-2|TRBJ1-2
CASSQEENRGLYGYTF
>TRBV2|TRBJ1-5
CASSEGTGDNQPQHF
>TRBV7-2|TRBJ1-4
CASSLSPGPNEKLFF
>TRBV13|TRBJ1-1
CASSLGGGRPNTEAFF
>TRBV5-1|TRBJ2-1
CASSFPGQGNEQFF
>TRBV29-1|TRBJ2-5
CSARLAGEETQYF
>TRBV27|TRBJ1-2
CASRGQGRTYGYTF
>TRBV5-5|TRBJ2-5
CASSSGGLAGSQETQYF
>TRBV6-1|TRBJ2-5
CASSEIFASGSVRETQYF
>TRBV9|TRBJ2-2
CASSVVGDGELFF
>TRBV5-1|TRBJ2-1
CASSLAGQALGSSYNEQFF
>TRBV19|TRBJ2-1
CASSITGLAGTSSYNEQFF
>TRBV5-5|TRBJ2-7
CASSPWTGDYEQYF
>TRBV19|TRBJ2-3
CASSPGTGGGPDTQYF
>TRBV7-9|TRBJ1-1
CSIGDRPRKAFF
>TRBV30|TRBJ2-1
CAWSGLAGRGIYNEQFF
>TRBV5-1|TRBJ2-3
CASSLEALHYTDTQYF
>TRBV21-1|TRBJ2-3
CASSKLGTPQSQYF
>TRBV11-2|TRBJ2-5
CASSDYPTGLGETQYF
>TRBV29-1|TRBJ1-1
CSVVQGTVASEAFF
>TRBV27|TRBJ2-7
CASSLSVPGLAGTYEQYF
>TRBV5-1|TRBJ1-4
CASRQTGSSANEKLFF
>TRBV29-1|TRBJ2-5
CSVASGKTQETQYF
>TRBV5-4|TRBJ2-7
CASTAGTRVDYEQYF
>TRBV9|TRBJ1-1
CASSLTGSNTEAFF
>TRBV5-5|TRBJ2-7
CASSPGLETYEQYF
>TRBV30|TRBJ2-5
CAWGGRLAGGPGTQYF
>TRBV6-6|TRBJ2-5
CASSYRVAGAQETQYF
>TRBV19|TRBJ2-3
CASSIPSRTQYF
>TRBV4-2|TRBJ1-2
CASSQVGSGGQGYTF
>TRBV19|TRBJ1-1
CATRSPTEAFF
>TRBV4-3|TRBJ1-3
CASSQDRWTTTGNTIYF
>TRBV4-1|TRBJ2-1
CASSLLRENEQFF
>TRBV7-9|TRBJ2-5
CASSARGDQETQYF
>TRBV14|TRBJ2-1
CASGTSTYNEQFF
>TRBV15|TRBJ2-5
CATSRPGGGIYQETQYF
>TRBV6-6|TRBJ1-4
CAGSDTTNEKLFF
>TRBV2|TRBJ2-2
CASRYGTNTGELFF
>TRBV19|TRBJ2-2
CASSIDREGTGELFF
>TRBV5-4|TRBJ2-7
CASSLVSGGTYEQYF
>TRBV5-4|TRBJ2-4
CASSLNSPPGDSQYF
>TRBV4-1|TRBJ2-5
CASSQDPNYRQETQYF
>TRBV10-1|TRBJ2-2
CASSESRWTGELFF
>TRBV5-1|TRBJ1-1
CASSLGPGTEAFF
>TRBV19|TRBJ1-2
CASSREQGGYGYTF
>TRBV7-2|TRBJ1-5
CASSLGGTVFNQPQHF
>TRBV30|TRBJ2-1
CAWSVLAFGNEQFF
>TRBV4-1|TRBJ1-6
CASSQGGDSPLHF
>TRBV11-3|TRBJ1-1
CASSPGTGTGSTEAFF
>TRBV6-4|TRBJ1-1
CASRLRTGGTEAFF
>TRBV5-1|TRBJ1-1
CASSLERSNTEAFF
>TRBV7-8|TRBJ1-5
CASSLLPGQGGNQPQHF